This TCR beta chain was found in a study of blood T cell repertoires in COVID-19. Libraries were prepared by immunoSEQ multiplex PCR; TCRdb keeps only in-frame clonotypes and omits some of them. Of about 250,000 clones in the sample, 82% were seen once. The CDR3 sequence is 13 residues long. Germline V CDR1 and CDR2: LGHDT, YNNKEL (reference sequence). The V gene lost 2 bases and the J gene lost 5 bases, with 9 bases spanning the gap. This clonotype was sampled from a woman aged 65 to 85 with acute or convalescent COVID-19. What was sequenced was peripheral blood. The chain employs TRBV3-1 (or the pseudogene TRBV3-2) and TRBJ1-1; D not certain. DNA for the CDR3: TGTGCCAGCAGCCAATCGGGGAGGACTGAAGCTTTCTTT. Its protein is CASSQSGRTEAFF.